The present T cell receptor beta chain was sequenced within a study of cytomegalovirus exposure and HLA in healthy donors. The CDR3 spans 16 residues. Germline V gene data show CDR1 as SGHAT and CDR2 as FQNNGV. The germline V and J ends were trimmed by 8 bases and 1 base, with 17 bases remaining between them. The PCR ran on 60 Vbeta and 13 Jbeta primers. Only in-frame clones appear in the TCRdb table, and some are missing; sequencing was by immunoSEQ multiplex PCR. Of approximately 200,000 clones in the sample, 74% were seen once. This clone was seen only once. Sequenced sample: PBMCs. This sequence originates from a woman under 40 in good health and CMV-seropositive. The chain couples TRBV11-2 to TRBJ2-2; a weak D match, TRBD2 (6 bases). The CDR3 DNA reads TGTGCCAGCGGAATGCCCGGGACTCAGAACACCGGGGAGCTGTTTTTT. Translating gives CASGMPGTQNTGELFF. Variable domain in full (rest from reference TRBV11-2 and TRBJ2-2): EAGVAQSPRYKIIEKRQSVAFWCNPISGHATLYWYQQILGQGPKLLIQFQNNGVVDDSQLPKDRFSAERLKGVDSTLKIQPAKLEDSAVYLCASGMPGTQNTGELFFGEGSRLTVL.